These T cell receptor beta chains were read from a single sample in a study of cytomegalovirus exposure and HLA in healthy donors. TCRdb keeps only in-frame clones here, not all; method: immunoSEQ multiplex PCR. Its clone listing holds more than 100,000 clones. Sequencing input: PBMCs. The receptors stem from a young man in good health and CMV-seronegative. Both conserved end residues are part of each CDR3. The D gene is left open where the match is weak.

>TRBV18|NA|TRBJ2-1
TGTGCCAGCTCACCACAGGAATCTAGATCTCCTTACAATGAGCAGTTCTTC
CASSPQESRSPYNEQFF
>TRBV25-1|TRBD1|TRBJ2-7
TGTGCCAGCAGTGGACCGGGACAGGGATGGTTCGAGCAGTACTTC
CASSGPGQGWFEQYF
>TRBV19|TRBD1|TRBJ1-1
TGTGCCAGTAGTATATGGCAGGGACAGTCTGAAGCTTTCTTT
CASSIWQGQSEAFF
>TRBV28|TRBD2|TRBJ2-7
TGTGCCAGCAGTGTAATAGCGGGAGGGCCTCCCTACGAGCAGTACTTC
CASSVIAGGPPYEQYF
>TRBV2|NA|TRBJ1-6
TGTGCCAGCAGTGAAGATAGCTCCTATAATTCACCCCTCCACTTT
CASSEDSSYNSPLHF
>TRBV5-1|NA|TRBJ1-4
TGCGCCAGCAGCTTCAGGGTCGGAAATGAAAAACTGTTTTTT
CASSFRVGNEKLFF
>TRBV5-4|TRBD2|TRBJ2-3
TGTGCCAGCAGCTTGATGACTAGCGGGAGGGAAGGGACAGATACGCAGTATTTT
CASSLMTSGREGTDTQYF
>TRBV6-7|TRBD2|TRBJ2-5
TGTGCCAGCAAACGGGGGGTTGAACAAGAGACCCAGTACTTC
CASKRGVEQETQYF
>TRBV5-8|TRBD2|TRBJ2-7
TGTGCCAGCAGCTTGGCACTAGCGGGGAGCGACGAGCAGTACTTC
CASSLALAGSDEQYF
>TRBV19|NA|TRBJ2-7
TGTGCCAGTAGTATTCTCTCCGGGGGCTACGAGCAGTACTTC
CASSILSGGYEQYF
>TRBV10-3|TRBD2|TRBJ2-7
TGTGCCGGAGCAGCGGGGGGGACCTACGAGCAGTACTTC
CAGAAGGTYEQYF
>TRBV4-1|NA|TRBJ1-1
TGCGCCAGCAGCCAAGATCAGGGGTTTAACACTGAAGCTTTCTTT
CASSQDQGFNTEAFF
>TRBV2|NA|TRBJ1-1
TGTGCCAGCGCTTTGGGGCAGTTCATGAACACTGAAGCTTTCTTT
CASALGQFMNTEAFF
>TRBV5-4|TRBD1|TRBJ1-2
TGTGCCAGCAGCTTGAAGGGGGGACAGGGTGACTATGGCTACACCTTC
CASSLKGGQGDYGYTF
>TRBV19|NA|TRBJ1-2
TGTGCCAGTAGTGACAGTGGCTACACCTTC
CASSDSGYTF
>TRBV2|TRBD2|TRBJ2-1
TGTGCCAGCAAGACTAGCGGGAGCGGGTATGAGCAGTTCTTC
CASKTSGSGYEQFF
>TRBV6-5|NA|TRBJ1-5
TGTGCCAGCAGTTTCCCAAATCAGCCCCAGCATTTT
CASSFPNQPQHF
>TRBV28|NA|TRBJ1-1
TGTGCCAGCAGTTTAGGGATATCAGGGTGGTGGACTGAAGCTTTCTTT
CASSLGISGWWTEAFF
>TRBV25-1|NA|TRBJ2-1
TGTGCCAGCAGTGAAGGGAACCAGGGCAAAAGCTCCTACAATGAGCAGTTCTTC
CASSEGNQGKSSYNEQFF
>TRBV5-1|TRBD1|TRBJ2-3
TGCGCCAGCAGCTCCCAGACAGGGGGCACAGATACGCAGTATTTT
CASSSQTGGTDTQYF
>TRBV28|NA|TRBJ1-5
TGTGCCAGCAAGGACTCCTCTAGCAATCAGCCCCAGCATTTT
CASKDSSSNQPQHF
>TRBV10-1|TRBD1|TRBJ1-2
TGCGCCAGCAGTGGGGGACAGCCACCCTATGGCTACACCTTC
CASSGGQPPYGYTF
>TRBV18|NA|TRBJ2-5
TGTGCCAGCTCACCACCAGAGAGACAAGAGACCCAGTACTTC
CASSPPERQETQYF
>TRBV6-5|NA|TRBJ2-2
TGTGCCAGCAGTTACTCTGTAGGGGGCGGGGAGCTGTTTTTT
CASSYSVGGGELFF
>TRBV7-8|TRBD1|TRBJ1-5
TGTGCCAGCAGCCCGGGAAGGACAGGCTCAAATCAGCCCCAGCATTTT
CASSPGRTGSNQPQHF
>TRBV19|TRBD2|TRBJ2-5
TGTGCCAGTAAGACTAGCGGGGATGTGGAGACCCAGTACTTC
CASKTSGDVETQYF
>TRBV6-1|NA|TRBJ2-1
TGTGCCAGCAGTGCAGGGCTTTGGAATGAGCAGTTCTTC
CASSAGLWNEQFF
>TRBV27|TRBD2|TRBJ2-3
TGTGCCAGCAGTTCGGGGACTAAACTCACAGATACGCAGTATTTT
CASSSGTKLTDTQYF
>TRBV5-4|TRBD2|TRBJ2-1
TGTGCCAGCAGCTTAGCGGGAGGAATGGGGAATGAGCAGTTCTTC
CASSLAGGMGNEQFF
>TRBV4-1|NA|TRBJ1-4
TGCGCCAGCAGCCCGAGGACGGCCAGGGGTGAAAAACTGTTTTTT
CASSPRTARGEKLFF
>TRBV9|TRBD1|TRBJ1-6
TGTGCCAGCAGCGTCGGGACAGGGGATTCACCCCTCCACTTT
CASSVGTGDSPLHF
>TRBV5-1|NA|TRBJ2-5
TGCGCCAGCGCCCAAAACCCAGACAGAGTCCAAGAGACCCAGTACTTC
CASAQNPDRVQETQYF
>TRBV30|NA|TRBJ2-2
TGTGCCTGGAGTATCCGGACTACCGGGGAGCTGTTTTTT
CAWSIRTTGELFF
>TRBV10-2|TRBD1|TRBJ2-7
TGCGCCAGCAGTGAGCCCAAATCCGGGACAGGGGGATCCGAGCAGTACTTC
CASSEPKSGTGGSEQYF